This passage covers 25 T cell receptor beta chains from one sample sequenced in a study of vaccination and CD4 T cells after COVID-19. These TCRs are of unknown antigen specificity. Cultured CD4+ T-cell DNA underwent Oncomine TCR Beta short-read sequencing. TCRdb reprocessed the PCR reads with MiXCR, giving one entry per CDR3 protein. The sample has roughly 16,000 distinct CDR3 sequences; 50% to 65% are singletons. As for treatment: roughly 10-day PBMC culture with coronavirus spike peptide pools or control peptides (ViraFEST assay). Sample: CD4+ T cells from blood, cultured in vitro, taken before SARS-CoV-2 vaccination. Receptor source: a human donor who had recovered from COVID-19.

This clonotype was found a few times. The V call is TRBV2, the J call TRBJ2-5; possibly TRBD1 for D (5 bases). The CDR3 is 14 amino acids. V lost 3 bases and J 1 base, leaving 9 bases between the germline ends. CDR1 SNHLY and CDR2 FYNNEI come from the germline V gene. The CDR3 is CASSELTVQETQYF. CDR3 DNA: TGTGCCAGCAGTGAGTTGACAGTCCAAGAGACCCAGTACTTC.

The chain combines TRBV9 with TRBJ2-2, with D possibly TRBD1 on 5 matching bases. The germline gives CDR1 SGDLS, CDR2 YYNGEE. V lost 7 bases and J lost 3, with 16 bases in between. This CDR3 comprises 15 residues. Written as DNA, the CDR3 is TGTGCCAGCGGATGGACCGAAGGGGACACCGGGGAGCTGTTTTTT. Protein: CASGWTEGDTGELFF. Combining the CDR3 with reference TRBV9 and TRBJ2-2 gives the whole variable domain DSGVTQTPKHLITATGQRVTLRCSPRSGDLSVYWYQQSLDQGLQFLIQYYNGEERAKGNILERFSAQQFPDLHSELNLSSLELGDSALYFCASGWTEGDTGELFFGEGSRLTVL.

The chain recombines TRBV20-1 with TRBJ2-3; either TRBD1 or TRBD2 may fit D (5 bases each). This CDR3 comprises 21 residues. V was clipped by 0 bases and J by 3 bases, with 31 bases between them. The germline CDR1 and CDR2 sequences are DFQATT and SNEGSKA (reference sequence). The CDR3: CSARDSWAGQRGRRRTDTQYF. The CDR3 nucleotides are TGCAGTGCTAGAGATAGTTGGGCAGGGCAAAGGGGAAGGAGGAGGACAGATACGCAGTATTTT.

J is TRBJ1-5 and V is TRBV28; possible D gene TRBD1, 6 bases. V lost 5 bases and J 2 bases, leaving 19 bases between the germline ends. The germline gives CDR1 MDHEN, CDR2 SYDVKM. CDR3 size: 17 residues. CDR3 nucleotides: TGTGCCAGCAGTCAGGCCCAGGGGTTGGTTGGCAATCAGCCCCAGCATTTT. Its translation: CASSQAQGLVGNQPQHF.

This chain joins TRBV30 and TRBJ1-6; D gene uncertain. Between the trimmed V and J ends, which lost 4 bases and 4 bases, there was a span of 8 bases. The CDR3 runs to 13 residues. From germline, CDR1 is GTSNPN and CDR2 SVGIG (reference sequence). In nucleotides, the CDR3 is TGTGCCTGGACGTGGTCTTATAATTCACCCCTCCACTTT. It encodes CAWTWSYNSPLHF.

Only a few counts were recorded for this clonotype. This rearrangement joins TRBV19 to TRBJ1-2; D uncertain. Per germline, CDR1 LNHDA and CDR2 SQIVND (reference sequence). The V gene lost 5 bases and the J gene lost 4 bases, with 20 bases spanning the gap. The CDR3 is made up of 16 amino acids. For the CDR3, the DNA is TGTGCCAGTAGTTATGGAGCAGGCGCCCTCTTCTATGGCTACACCTTC. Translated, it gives CASSYGAGALFYGYTF.

CDR3 sequence reads: CASSFEGQGLGIQYF. DNA for the CDR3: TGTGCCAGCAGCTTTGAGGGACAGGGTTTAGGCATTCAGTACTTC. The gene calls are TRBV5-8 and TRBJ2-4; 9 bases line up with TRBD1. V trimming: 2 bases; J trimming: 9 bases; junction bases outside the gene matches: 9. There are 15 residues in the CDR3. Germline values: CDR1 SGHTS, CDR2 YDEGEE.

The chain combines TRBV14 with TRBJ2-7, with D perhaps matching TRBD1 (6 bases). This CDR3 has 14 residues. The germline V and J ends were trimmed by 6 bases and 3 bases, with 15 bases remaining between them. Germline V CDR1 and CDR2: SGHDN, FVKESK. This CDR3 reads CASRDSGRGYEQYF. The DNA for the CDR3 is TGTGCCAGCAGAGATTCGGGCAGGGGCTACGAGCAGTACTTC.

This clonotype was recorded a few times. The CDR3 coding sequence is TGTGCCAGCAGTTTAGCGGGGACTTTGGGGGTGGGGGTGGAGACCCAGTACTTC. This codes for CASSLAGTLGVGVETQYF. The chain joins TRBV28 to TRBJ2-5; the D gene is possibly TRBD2 (6 bases). CDR1 is MDHEN, CDR2 SYDVKM, per germline. V lost 2 bases and J 5 bases, leaving 24 bases between the germline ends. The CDR3 has 18 residues.

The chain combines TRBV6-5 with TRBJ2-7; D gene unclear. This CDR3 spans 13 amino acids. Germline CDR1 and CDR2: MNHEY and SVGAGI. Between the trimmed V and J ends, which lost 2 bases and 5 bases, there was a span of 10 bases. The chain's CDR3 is CASSYTVENEQYF. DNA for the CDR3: TGTGCCAGCAGTTACACGGTGGAGAACGAGCAGTACTTC.

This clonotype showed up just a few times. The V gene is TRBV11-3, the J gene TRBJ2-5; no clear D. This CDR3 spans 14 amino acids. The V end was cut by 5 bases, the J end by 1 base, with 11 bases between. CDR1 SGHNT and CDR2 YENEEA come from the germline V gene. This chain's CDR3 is CASSRISAQETQYF. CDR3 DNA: TGTGCCAGCAGCCGTATCAGCGCCCAAGAGACCCAGTACTTC.

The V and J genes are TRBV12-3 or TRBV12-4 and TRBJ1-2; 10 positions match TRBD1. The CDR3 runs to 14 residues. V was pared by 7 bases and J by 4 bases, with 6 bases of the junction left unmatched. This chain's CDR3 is CASTPGQGGYGYTF. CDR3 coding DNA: TGTGCCAGCACCCCCGGACAGGGGGGCTATGGCTACACCTTC.

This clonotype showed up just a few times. CDR3 DNA sequence: TGTGCCAGCAGCCTTTCGACAGGGGGGTACACTGAAGCTTTCTTT. Its protein is CASSLSTGGYTEAFF. The chain joins TRBV7-2 to TRBJ1-1; 9 bases align to TRBD1. V was pared by 5 bases and J by 3 bases, with 7 bases of the junction left unmatched. The V gene's germline CDR1 is SGHTA and CDR2 FQGNSA. This CDR3 is built from 15 residues.

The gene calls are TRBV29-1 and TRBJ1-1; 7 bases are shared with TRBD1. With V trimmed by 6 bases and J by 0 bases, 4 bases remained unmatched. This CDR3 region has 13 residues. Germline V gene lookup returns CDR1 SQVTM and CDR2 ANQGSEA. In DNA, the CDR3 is TGCAGCGTGACAGGGCAGATGAACACTGAAGCTTTCTTT. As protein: CSVTGQMNTEAFF.

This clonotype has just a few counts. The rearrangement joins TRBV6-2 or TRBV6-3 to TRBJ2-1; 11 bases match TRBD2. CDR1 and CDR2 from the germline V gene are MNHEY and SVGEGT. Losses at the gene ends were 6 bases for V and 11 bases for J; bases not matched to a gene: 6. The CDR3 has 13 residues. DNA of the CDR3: TGTGCCAGCAGCCTCAGACTAGCGGGACAGCAGTTCTTC. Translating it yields CASSLRLAGQQFF.

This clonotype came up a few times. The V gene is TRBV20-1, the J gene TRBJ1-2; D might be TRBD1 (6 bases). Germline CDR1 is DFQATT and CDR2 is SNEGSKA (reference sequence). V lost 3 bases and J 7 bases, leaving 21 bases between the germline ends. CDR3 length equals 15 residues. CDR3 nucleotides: TGCAGTGCTAGCCTAACTGCAACAGGGTGGGGTGGCTACACCTTC. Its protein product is CSASLTATGWGGYTF.

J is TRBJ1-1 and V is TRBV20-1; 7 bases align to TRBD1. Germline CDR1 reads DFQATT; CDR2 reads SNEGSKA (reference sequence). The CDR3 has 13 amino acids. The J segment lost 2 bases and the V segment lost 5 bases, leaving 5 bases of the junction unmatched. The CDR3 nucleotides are TGCAGTGCTTGGGGGGACAGCAACACTGAAGCTTTCTTT. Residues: CSAWGDSNTEAFF.

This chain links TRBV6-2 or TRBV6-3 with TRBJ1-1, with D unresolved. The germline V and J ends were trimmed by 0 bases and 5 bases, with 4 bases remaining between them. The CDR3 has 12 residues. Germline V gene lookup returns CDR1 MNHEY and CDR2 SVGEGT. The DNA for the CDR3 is TGTGCCAGCAGTTACTCGCGGACTGAAGCTTTCTTT. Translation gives CASSYSRTEAFF.

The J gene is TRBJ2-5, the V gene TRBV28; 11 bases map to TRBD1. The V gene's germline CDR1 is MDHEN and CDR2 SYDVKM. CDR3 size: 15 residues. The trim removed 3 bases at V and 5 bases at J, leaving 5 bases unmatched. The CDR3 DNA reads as TGTGCCAGCAGTTTGGGCGGGACAGGGGGTGAGACCCAGTACTTC. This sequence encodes CASSLGGTGGETQYF.

The CDR3 reads CASSLTGPPRREQYF. CDR3 nucleotides: TGTGCCAGCAGTTTGACCGGGCCCCCCCGTCGCGAGCAGTACTTC. The chain is built from TRBV6-5 and TRBJ2-7; no definite D call. Trimming stripped 4 bases from V and 6 bases from J, with 19 bases between. The CDR3 runs 15 residues. Germline V gene data show CDR1 as MNHEY and CDR2 as SVGAGI.

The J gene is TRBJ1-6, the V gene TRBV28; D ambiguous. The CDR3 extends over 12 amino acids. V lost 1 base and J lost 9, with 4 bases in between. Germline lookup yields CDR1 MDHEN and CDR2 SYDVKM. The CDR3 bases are TGTGCCAGCAGTTTATCGGTTTCACCCCTCCACTTT. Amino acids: CASSLSVSPLHF.

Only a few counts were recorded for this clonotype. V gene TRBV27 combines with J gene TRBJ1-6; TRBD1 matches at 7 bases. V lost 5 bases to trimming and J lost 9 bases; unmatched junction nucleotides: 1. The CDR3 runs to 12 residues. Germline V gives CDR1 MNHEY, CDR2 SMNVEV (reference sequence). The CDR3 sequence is CASSHRGSPLHF. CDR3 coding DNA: TGTGCCAGCAGTCACAGGGGTTCACCCCTCCACTTT.

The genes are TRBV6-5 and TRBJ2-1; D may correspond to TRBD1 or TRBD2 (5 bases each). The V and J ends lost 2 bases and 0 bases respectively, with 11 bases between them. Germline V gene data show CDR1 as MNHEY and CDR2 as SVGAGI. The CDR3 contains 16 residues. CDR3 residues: CASSYLGRSSYNEQFF. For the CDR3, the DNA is TGTGCCAGCAGTTACCTGGGACGAAGCTCCTACAATGAGCAGTTCTTC.

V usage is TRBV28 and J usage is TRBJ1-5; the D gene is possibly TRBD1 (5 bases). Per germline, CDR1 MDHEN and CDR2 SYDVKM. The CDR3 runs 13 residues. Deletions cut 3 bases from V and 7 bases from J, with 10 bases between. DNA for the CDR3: TGTGCCAGCAGTTTCCGGGGGAGCCAGCCCCAGCATTTT. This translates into CASSFRGSQPQHF.

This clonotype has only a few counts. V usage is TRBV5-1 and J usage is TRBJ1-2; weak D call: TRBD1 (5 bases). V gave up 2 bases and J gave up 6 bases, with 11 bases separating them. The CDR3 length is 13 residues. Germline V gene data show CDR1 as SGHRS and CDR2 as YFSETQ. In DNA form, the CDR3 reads TGCGCCAGCAGCTTCTCCGGGACGGATGGCTACACCTTC. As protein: CASSFSGTDGYTF. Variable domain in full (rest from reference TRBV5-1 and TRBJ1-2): KAGVTQTPRYLIKTRGQQVTLSCSPISGHRSVSWYQQTPGQGLQFLFEYFSETQRNKGNFPGRFSGRQFSNSRSEMNVSTLELGDSALYLCASSFSGTDGYTFGSGTRLTVV.